This TCR beta chain was identified in a study of control samples from healthy donors and cancer patients. The CDR3 length is 15 residues. CDR1 SGHTA and CDR2 FQGNSA come from the germline V gene. Unmatched junction bases numbered 4, after V lost 1 base and J lost 7 bases. Here immunoSEQ multiplex PCR was the method, and the copy in TCRdb shows in-frame clones only, minus some. The sample carries about 94,000 clones, about nine tenths recorded once. The V gene is TRBV7-2, the J gene TRBJ2-2; 9 bases agree with TRBD1. The material sequenced was blood. The TCR sequence derives from a woman between 18 and 29 years old in good health. The CDR3 loop is CASSLGQGEGGELFF. The DNA of the CDR3 is TGTGCCAGCAGCTTAGGACAGGGGGAAGGCGGGGAGCTGTTTTTT.